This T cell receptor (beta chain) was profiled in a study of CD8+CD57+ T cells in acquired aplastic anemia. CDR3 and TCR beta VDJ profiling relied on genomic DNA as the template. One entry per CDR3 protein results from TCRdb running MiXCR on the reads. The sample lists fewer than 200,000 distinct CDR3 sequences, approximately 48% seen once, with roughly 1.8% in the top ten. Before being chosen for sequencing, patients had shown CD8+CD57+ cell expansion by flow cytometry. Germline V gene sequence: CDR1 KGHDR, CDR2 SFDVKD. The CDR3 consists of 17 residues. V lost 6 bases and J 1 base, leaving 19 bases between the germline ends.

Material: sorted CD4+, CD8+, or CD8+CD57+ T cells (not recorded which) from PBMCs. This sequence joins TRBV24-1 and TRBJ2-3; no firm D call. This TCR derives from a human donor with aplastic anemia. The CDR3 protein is CATSTPERARGTDTQYF. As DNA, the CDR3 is TGTGCCACCAGTACCCCGGAGAGAGCCCGGGGCACAGATACGCAGTATTTT.